Listed below are T cell receptor beta chains from one sample, sequenced in a study of CD8+CD57+ T cells in acquired aplastic anemia. TCRdb re-derived calls from the reads in MiXCR, one entry per CDR3 protein. The table shows fewer than 300,000 distinct CDR3 sequences, with 82% occurring only once. Input material: sorted CD4+, CD8+, or CD8+CD57+ T cells (not recorded which) from PBMCs. The receptors stem from a human donor with aplastic anemia. Both conserved end residues are part of each CDR3. The D gene is left open where the match is weak. A clone size is listed for some rows: how often the clone was seen (once, few, many), or a class if it is expanded.

V gene	J gene	clone size	D gene	CDR3 protein	CDR3 DNA
TRBV24-1	TRBJ2-1	NA	NA	CASTPGRWGGGNGQDEQFF	TGTGCCAGCACCCCGGGACGATGGGGAGGTGGGAACGGTCAGGATGAGCAGTTCTTC
TRBV6-4	TRBJ2-3	NA	TRBD2	CASSEYPSGGGGDTQYF	TGTGCCAGCAGTGAATATCCTAGCGGGGGAGGTGGAGATACGCAGTATTTT
TRBV9	TRBJ2-3	NA	NA	CASGVGTARKQSF	TGTGCCAGCGGGGTCGGGACCGCACGTAAGCAGTCTTTT
TRBV2	TRBJ2-5	NA	NA	CATRRGSSQTTQYF	TGTGCCACCAGAAGGGGCTCCAGCCAAACGACCCAGTACTTC
TRBV5-4	TRBJ2-3	NA	NA	CASSFTRDTQYF	TGTGCCAGCAGCTTTACCAGAGATACGCAGTATTTT
TRBV15	TRBJ1-2	NA	NA	CASSLAGLAYGYTF	TGTGCCAGCAGCTTGGCCGGATTGGCTTATGGCTACACCTTC
TRBV7-3	TRBJ2-1	once	NA	CASSLTGTGANVLIF	TGTGCCAGCAGCTTAACTGGAACTGGGGCCAACGTCCTGATCTTC
TRBV20-1	TRBJ2-3	NA	TRBD1	CSARGFTDTQYF	TGCAGTGCCAGGGGGTTCACAGATACGCAGTATTTT
TRBV10-3	TRBJ2-1	NA	NA	CAISIVRGAYNEQFF	TGTGCCATCAGTATAGTTCGCGGGGCCTACAATGAGCAGTTCTTC
TRBV20-1	TRBJ2-2	NA	TRBD2	CSARASGKDSGELFF	TGCAGTGCTAGGGCTAGCGGGAAGGATTCCGGGGAGCTGTTTTTT
TRBV7-8	TRBJ1-2	NA	NA	CASSLAGALDSQTF	TGTGCCAGCAGCTTAGCGGGTGCCCTCGATTCGCAGACCTTC
TRBV9	TRBJ1-2	NA	NA	CASSVTAGAHYFYTF	TGTGCCAGCAGCGTGACAGCGGGCGCGCACTATTTTTACACCTTC
TRBV29-1	TRBJ1-2	NA	NA	CSVGKGDGYTF	TGCAGCGTCGGAAAAGGGGATGGCTACACCTTC
TRBV2	TRBJ2-3	NA	NA	CASGDVMTDTQYF	TGTGCCAGCGGGGACGTGATGACCGATACGCAGTATTTT
TRBV7-9	TRBJ2-3	NA	NA	CASSIGAGELFFF	TGCGCCAGCAGTATAGGGGCCGGGGAGCTGTTTTTTTTT
TRBV11-3	TRBJ2-5	NA	TRBD1	CASSRVDRTKETQYF	TGTGCCAGCAGCCGAGTGGACAGGACAAAAGAGACCCAGTACTTC
TRBV11-2	TRBJ2-1	few	NA	CASSWGRGAYNEQFF	TGTGCCAGCAGCTGGGGTAGAGGGGCCTACAATGAGCAGTTCTTC